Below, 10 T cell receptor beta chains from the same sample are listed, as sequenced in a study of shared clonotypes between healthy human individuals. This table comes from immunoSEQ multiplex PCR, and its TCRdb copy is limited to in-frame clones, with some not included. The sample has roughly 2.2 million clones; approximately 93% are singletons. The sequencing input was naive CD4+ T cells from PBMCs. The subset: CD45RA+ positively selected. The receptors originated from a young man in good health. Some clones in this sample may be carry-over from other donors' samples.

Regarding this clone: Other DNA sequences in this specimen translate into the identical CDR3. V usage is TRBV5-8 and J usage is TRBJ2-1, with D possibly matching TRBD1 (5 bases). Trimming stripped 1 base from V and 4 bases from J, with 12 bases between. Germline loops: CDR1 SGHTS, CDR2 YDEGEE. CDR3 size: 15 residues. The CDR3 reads CASSLRGGNYNEQFF. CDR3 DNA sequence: TGTGCCAGCAGCTTGAGGGGCGGAAATTACAATGAGCAGTTCTTC.

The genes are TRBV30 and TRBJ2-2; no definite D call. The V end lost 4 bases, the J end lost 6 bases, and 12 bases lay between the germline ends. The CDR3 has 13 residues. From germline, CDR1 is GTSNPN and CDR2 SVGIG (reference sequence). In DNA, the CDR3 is TGTGCCTGGAACCGGGTTGGGGCCGGGGAGCTGTTTTTT. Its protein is CAWNRVGAGELFF. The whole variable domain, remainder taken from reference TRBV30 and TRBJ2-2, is SQTIHQWPATLVQPVGSPLSLECTVEGTSNPNLYWYRQAAGRGLQLLFYSVGIGQISSEVPQNLSASRPQDRQFILSSKKLLLSDSGFYLCAWNRVGAGELFFGEGSRLTVL.

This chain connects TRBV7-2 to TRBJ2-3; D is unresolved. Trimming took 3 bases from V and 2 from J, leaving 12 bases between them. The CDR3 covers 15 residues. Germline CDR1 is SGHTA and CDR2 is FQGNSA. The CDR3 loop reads CASSFTWPDTDTQYF. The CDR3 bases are TGTGCCAGCAGCTTCACCTGGCCGGACACAGATACGCAGTATTTT.

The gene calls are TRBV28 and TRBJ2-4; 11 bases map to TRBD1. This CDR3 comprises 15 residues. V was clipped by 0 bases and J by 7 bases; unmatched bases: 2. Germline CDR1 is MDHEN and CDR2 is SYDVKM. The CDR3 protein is CASSLWDRGRNIQYF. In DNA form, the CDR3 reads TGTGCCAGCAGTTTATGGGACAGGGGGCGGAACATTCAGTACTTC.

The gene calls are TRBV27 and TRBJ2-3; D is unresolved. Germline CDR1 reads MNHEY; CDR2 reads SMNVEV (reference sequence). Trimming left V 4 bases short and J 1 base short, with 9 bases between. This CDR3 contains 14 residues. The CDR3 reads CASSYNRGTDTQYF. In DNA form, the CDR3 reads TGTGCCAGCAGTTATAACCGGGGCACAGATACGCAGTATTTT.

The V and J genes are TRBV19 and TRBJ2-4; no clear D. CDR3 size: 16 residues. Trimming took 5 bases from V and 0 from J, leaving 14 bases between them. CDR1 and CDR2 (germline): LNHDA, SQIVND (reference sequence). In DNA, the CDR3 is TGTGCCAGTAGTCCTACAGACATGTTAGCCAAAAACATTCAGTACTTC. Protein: CASSPTDMLAKNIQYF.

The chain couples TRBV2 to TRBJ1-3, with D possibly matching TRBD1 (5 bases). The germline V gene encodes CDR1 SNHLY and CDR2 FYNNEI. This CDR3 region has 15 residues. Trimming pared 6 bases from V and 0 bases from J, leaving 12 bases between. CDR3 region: CASRTGRSSGNTIYF. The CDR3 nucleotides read TGTGCCAGCAGGACGGGACGGAGCTCTGGAAACACCATATATTTT.

The CDR3 bases are TGTGCCGGGGGACAGGGGGACCACACCGGGGAGCTGTTTTTT. The encoded protein is CAGGQGDHTGELFF. This rearrangement joins TRBV19 to TRBJ2-2, with 11 bases lining up with TRBD1. The CDR3 runs 14 residues. J was trimmed by 3 bases and V by 11 bases; bases with no gene match: 5. Per the germline V gene, CDR1 is LNHDA and CDR2 is SQIVND (reference sequence). Looking up the rest from reference TRBV19 and TRBJ2-2 gives the full variable domain: DGGITQSPKYLFRKEGQNVTLSCEQNLNHDAMYWYRQDPGQGLRLIYYSQIVNDFQKGDIAEGYSVSREKKESFPLTVTSAQKNPTAFYLCAGGQGDHTGELFFGEGSRLTVL.

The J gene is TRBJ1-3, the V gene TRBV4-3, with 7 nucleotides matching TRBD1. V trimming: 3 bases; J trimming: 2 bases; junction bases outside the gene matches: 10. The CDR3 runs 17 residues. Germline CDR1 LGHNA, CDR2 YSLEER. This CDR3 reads CASSHKLTGAPGNTIYF. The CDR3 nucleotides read TGCGCCAGCAGCCACAAACTTACAGGGGCCCCTGGAAACACCATATATTTT.

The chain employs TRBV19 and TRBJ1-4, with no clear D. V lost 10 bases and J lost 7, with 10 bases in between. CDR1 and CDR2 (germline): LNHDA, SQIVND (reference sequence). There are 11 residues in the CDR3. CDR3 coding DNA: TGTGCCACCACAAACGGTGAAAAACTGTTTTTT. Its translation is CATTNGEKLFF.